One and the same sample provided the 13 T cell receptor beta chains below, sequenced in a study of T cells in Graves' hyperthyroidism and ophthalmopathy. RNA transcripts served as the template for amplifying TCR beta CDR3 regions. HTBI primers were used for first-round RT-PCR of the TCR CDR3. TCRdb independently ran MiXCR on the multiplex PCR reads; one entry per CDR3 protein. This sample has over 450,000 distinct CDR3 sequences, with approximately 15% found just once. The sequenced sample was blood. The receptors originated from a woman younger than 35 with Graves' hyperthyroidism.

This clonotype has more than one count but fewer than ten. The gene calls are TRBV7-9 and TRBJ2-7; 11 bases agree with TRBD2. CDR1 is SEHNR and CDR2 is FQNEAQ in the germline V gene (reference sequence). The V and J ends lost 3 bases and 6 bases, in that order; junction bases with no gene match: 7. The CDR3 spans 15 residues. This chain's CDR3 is CASSLGGLAGGEQYV. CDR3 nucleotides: TGTGCCAGCAGCTTGGGGGGGCTAGCGGGAGGCGAGCAGTACGTC.

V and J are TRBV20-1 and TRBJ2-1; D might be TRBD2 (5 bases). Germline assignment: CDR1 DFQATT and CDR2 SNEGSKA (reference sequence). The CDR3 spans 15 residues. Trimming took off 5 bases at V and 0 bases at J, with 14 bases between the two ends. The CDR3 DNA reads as TGCAGTGCTCCCGAGGGCGGAAGCTCCTACAATGAGCAGTTCTTC. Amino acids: CSAPEGGSSYNEQFF.

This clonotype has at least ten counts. The CDR3 region is CASSVGSRDYGYTF. In DNA, the CDR3 is TGCGCCAGCAGTGTGGGCTCGCGGGACTATGGCTACACCTTC. The chain carries TRBV5-1 and TRBJ1-2; D uncertain. Between the trimmed V and J ends, which lost 5 bases and 3 bases, there was a span of 14 bases. Germline CDR1 reads SGHRS; CDR2 reads YFSETQ. CDR3 length equals 14 residues. Supplemented by reference TRBV5-1 and TRBJ1-2, the full variable domain reads KAGVTQTPRYLIKTRGQQVTLSCSPISGHRSVSWYQQTPGQGLQFLFEYFSETQRNKGNFPGRFSGRQFSNSRSEMNVSTLELGDSALYLCASSVGSRDYGYTFGSGTRLTVV.

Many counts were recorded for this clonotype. CDR3 loop: CASSLALDGLYAFF. The CDR3 nucleotides are TGTGCCAGCAGCTTAGCCCTGGACGGCTTGTATGCTTTCTTT. The genes are TRBV11-2 and TRBJ1-1; no clear D. This CDR3 has 14 residues. Trimming stripped 1 base from V and 11 bases from J, with 17 bases between. Germline V CDR1 and CDR2: SGHAT, FQNNGV.

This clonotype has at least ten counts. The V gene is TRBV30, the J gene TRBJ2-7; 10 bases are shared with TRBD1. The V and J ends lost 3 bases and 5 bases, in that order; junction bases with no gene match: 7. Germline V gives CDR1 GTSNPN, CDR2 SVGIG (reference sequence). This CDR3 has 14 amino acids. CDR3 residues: CAWREGQGVDEQYF. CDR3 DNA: TGTGCCTGGAGAGAAGGACAGGGGGTAGACGAGCAGTACTTC.

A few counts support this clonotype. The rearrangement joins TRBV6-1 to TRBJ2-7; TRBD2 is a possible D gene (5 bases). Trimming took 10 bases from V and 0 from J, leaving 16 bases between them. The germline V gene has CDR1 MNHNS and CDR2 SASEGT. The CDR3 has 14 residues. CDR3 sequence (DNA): TGTGCCACCATCCGAGGGCCCGGCTCCTACGAGCAGTACGTC. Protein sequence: CATIRGPGSYEQYV.

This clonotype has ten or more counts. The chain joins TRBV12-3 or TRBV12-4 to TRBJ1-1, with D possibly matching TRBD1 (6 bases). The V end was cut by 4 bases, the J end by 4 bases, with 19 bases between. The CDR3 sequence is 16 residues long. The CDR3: CASSSPGGGAVTEAFF. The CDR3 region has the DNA TGTGCCAGCAGTTCCCCGGGGGGGGGGGCGGTCACTGAAGCTTTCTTT.

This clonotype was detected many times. The CDR3 protein is CASSRARDRTYNEQFF. CDR3 nucleotide sequence: TGTGCCAGCAGCCGAGCCCGGGACAGGACCTACAATGAGCAGTTCTTC. The chain carries TRBV11-2 and TRBJ2-1; 8 nucleotides match TRBD1. Trimming at V came to 5 bases and at J to 2 bases, leaving 8 bases not matched to a gene. Germline values: CDR1 SGHAT, CDR2 FQNNGV. The CDR3 has 16 amino acids. Looking up the rest from reference TRBV11-2 and TRBJ2-1 gives the full variable domain: EAGVAQSPRYKIIEKRQSVAFWCNPISGHATLYWYQQILGQGPKLLIQFQNNGVVDDSQLPKDRFSAERLKGVDSTLKIQPAKLEDSAVYLCASSRARDRTYNEQFFGPGTRLTVL.

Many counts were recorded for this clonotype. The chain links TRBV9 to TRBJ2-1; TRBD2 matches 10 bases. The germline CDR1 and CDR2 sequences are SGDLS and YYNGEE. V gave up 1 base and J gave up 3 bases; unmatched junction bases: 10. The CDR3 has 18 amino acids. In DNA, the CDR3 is TGTGCCAGCAGCGTACACCCAATTAGCGGGAGGAACTACAATGAGCAGTTCTTC. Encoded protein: CASSVHPISGRNYNEQFF.

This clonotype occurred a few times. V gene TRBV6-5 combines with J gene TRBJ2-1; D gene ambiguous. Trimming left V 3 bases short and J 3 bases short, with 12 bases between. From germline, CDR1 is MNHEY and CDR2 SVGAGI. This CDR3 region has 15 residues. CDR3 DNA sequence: TGTGCCAGCAGTTATGGACGCACCAGCTACAATGAGCAGTTCTTC. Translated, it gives CASSYGRTSYNEQFF.

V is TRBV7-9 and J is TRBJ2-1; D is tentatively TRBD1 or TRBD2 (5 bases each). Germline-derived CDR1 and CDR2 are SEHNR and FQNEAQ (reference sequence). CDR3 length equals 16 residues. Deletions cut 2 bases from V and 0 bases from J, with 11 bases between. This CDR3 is CASSLLGASSYNEQFF. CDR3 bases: TGTGCCAGCAGCTTACTCGGGGCGAGCTCCTACAATGAGCAGTTCTTC. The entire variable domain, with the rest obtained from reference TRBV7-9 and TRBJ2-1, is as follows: DTGVSQNPRHKITKRGQNVTFRCDPISEHNRLYWYRQTLGQGPEFLTYFQNEAQLEKSRLLSDRFSAERPKGSFSTLEIQRTEQGDSAMYLCASSLLGASSYNEQFFGPGTRLTVL.

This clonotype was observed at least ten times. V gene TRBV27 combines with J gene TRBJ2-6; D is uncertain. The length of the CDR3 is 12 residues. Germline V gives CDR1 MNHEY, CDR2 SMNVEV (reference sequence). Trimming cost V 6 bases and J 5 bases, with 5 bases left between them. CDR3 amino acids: CASSPRANVLTF. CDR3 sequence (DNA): TGTGCCAGCAGCCCCCGGGCCAACGTCCTGACTTTC.

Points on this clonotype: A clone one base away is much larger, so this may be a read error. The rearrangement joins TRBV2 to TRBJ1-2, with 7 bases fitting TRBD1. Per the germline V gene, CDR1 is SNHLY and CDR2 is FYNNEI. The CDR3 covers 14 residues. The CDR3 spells CACSDLTGMGGYTF. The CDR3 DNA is TGTGCCTGCAGTGACCTGACAGGGATGGGTGGCTACACCTTC.